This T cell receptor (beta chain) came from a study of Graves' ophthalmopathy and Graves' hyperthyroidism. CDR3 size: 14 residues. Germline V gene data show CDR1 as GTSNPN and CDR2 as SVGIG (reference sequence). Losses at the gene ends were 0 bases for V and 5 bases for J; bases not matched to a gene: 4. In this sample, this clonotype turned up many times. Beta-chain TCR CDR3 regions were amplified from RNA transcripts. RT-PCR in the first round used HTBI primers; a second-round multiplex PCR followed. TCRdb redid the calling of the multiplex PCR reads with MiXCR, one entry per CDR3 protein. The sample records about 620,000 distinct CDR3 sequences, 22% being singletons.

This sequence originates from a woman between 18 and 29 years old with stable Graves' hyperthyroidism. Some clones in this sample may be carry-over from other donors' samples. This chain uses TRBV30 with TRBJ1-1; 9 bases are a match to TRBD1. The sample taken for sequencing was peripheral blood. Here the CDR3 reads CAWSVTGGSTEAFF. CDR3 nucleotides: TGTGCCTGGAGTGTGACAGGGGGTAGTACTGAAGCTTTCTTT.